This TCR beta chain was found in a study of shared clonotypes between healthy human individuals (dated by TCRdb to the early 2020s). Broadly, across the study: The cohort comprised two women and a few men aged 18 to 49 years. Per donor, three plates each were used for CD4 naive and CD4 memory, two for CD8 naive, and one for CD8 memory. The study deeply sequenced blood TCR repertoires of five healthy adults to estimate repertoire size and the extent of clonotype sharing between individuals. Different laboratories and diverse techniques were used to prepare libraries and sequence TCR repertoires, to increase sequencing depth and limit assay-specific biases. Leukapheresis yielded between about 0.94 and 10 billion PBMCs per donor.

The research as a whole found: Sampling was limited to blood, and TCR repertoires in tissue likely differ from TCR repertoires in blood. Incomplete sequencing was indicated by rarefaction of sorted-subset datasets, despite the large sequencing depth. Pairwise subsampling led to the expectation that sequencing depth would affect the degree of clonotype sharing among donors. Because the study included a small number of donors, the genetic and exposure-history diversity represented was limited. Larger estimated clonotype richness was generally found for naive subsets than for memory subsets. Sharing across several donors was observed for approximately 5% of naive CD4, 3% to 3.5% of naive CD8, 2.3% of memory CD4, and roughly 0.4% of memory CD8 clonotypes. Higher generation probabilities were observed for clonotypes shared by all four sorted-subset donors than for non-shared clonotypes.

TCR CDR3 regions were amplified from genomic DNA by multiplex PCR using the deep immunoSEQ assay. Extracted genomic DNA from each cell subset was spread evenly across all wells of several immunoSEQ 96-well plates, with each plate serving as a replicate. Each replicate PCR for sorted subsets received around 0.2 ug genomic DNA, equal to about 30,000 T cell genomes. Purified libraries were quantified with a Qubit 3.0 fluorometer, sized on a Bioanalyzer 2100, and re-quantified with the KAPA Library Quantification kit. Every immunoSEQ 96-well plate was sequenced on a separate single-read 150-cycle Illumina NextSeq 550 flow cell. For the original study's pipeline: Because the immunoSEQ output included only junctional sequences and no quality scores, the filtering could not be the same as the filtering used for full-length reads. To assign V/J genes and CDR3, sequences were annotated using PyIR, a Python wrapper for IgBLAST v1.9, with IMGT germline references. Reads were filtered out if the reads had weak V/J assignments (E-value above 1e-6), no CDR3, stop codons, out-of-frame junctions, or ambiguous translated residues. V3J clonotypes were defined by identical inferred V gene, J gene, and CDR3 amino acid sequence. Percentage overlap between repertoires was calculated by dividing the number of shared unique clonotypes by the size of the smaller repertoire. Repertoire richness was assessed with RTK rarefaction, the Chao1 estimator, and Recon v2.1 estimates of unobserved clonotypes. OLGA was used to compute generation probabilities for all TCRbeta clonotypes that the gDNA method yielded from a few donors. Not all clones reach the TCRdb copy of this immuneACCESS table, which keeps in-frame sequences only. Checked studies attribute under half of the gap to unresolved V genes and leave the rest unexplained. Clone size and the V and J calls come from that table; the DNA yielded D and trimming. The sample table contains approximately 2.1 million clones; only one count was recorded for approximately 93% of them. Jointly, the top ten make up 0.35% to 0.45% of the sample.

V is pruned by 4 bases and J by 7 bases, leaving 10 bases of the junction without a gene match. The CDR3 spans 13 residues, from the cysteine through the phenylalanine. CDR3 DNA only is kept here, 39 bases in frame from base 1. CDR1 SQVTM and CDR2 ANQGSEA were looked up in the germline V gene. On this clone itself: There is no known antigen for this receptor. Per-base quality was not reported, and no clone a single base away is much larger than it.

Healthy HIV-negative adults with no recently reported acute infections or vaccinations were included as donors. All donors were Caucasian adults living in Nashville, Tennessee, USA. CD4+ T cells were enriched by magnetic negative selection, after which naive cells were positively selected on CD45RA and the negative fraction was taken as the memory subset. Blood was obtained by leukapheresis, after which PBMCs were separated by Ficoll-Histopaque density gradient centrifugation and cryopreserved in liquid nitrogen vapor phase. Analytical flow cytometry was used to check the purity and quantity of each magnetically sorted T cell population. Each sorted fraction had its genomic DNA isolated and then quantified by UV absorbance on a Nanodrop 2000c.

The sequence came from a young man in good health. Some clones in this sample may be carry-over from other donors' samples. The rearranged chain carries TRBV29-1 and TRBJ2-7; 7 central bases correspond to TRBD1. The sample consisted of naive CD4+ T cells from PBMCs. The cell subset or site label of this sample denotes: CD45RA+ positively selected. In nucleotides, the sequence is TGCAGCGTTGCCGACAGGGCGCGGCAGGAGCAGTACTTC. This is translated as CSVADRARQEQYF.